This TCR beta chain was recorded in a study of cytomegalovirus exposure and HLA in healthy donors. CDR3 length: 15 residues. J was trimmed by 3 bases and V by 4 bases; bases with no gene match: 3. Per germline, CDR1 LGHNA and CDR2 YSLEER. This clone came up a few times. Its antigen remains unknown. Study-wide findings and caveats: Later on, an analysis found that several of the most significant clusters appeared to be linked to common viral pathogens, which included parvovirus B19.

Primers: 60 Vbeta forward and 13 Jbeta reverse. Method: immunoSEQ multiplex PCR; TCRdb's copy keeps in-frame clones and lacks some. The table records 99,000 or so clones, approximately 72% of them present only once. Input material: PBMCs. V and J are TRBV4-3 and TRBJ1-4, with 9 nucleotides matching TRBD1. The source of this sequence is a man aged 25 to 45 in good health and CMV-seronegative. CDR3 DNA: TGCGCCAGCAGCCGGGACAGGGTTCCTAATGAAAAACTGTTTTTT. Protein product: CASSRDRVPNEKLFF.